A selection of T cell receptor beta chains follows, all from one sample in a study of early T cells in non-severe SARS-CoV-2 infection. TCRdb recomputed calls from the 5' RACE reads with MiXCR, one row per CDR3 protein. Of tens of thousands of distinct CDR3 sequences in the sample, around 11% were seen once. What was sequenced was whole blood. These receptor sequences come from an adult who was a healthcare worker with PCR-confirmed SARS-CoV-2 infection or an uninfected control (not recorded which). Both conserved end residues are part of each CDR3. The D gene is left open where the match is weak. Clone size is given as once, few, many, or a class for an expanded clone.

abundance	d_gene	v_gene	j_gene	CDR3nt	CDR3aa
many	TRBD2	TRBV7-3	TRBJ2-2	TGTGCCAGCAGCTTAACAGCGGGGGGAAGGGAGCTGTTTTTT	CASSLTAGGRELFF
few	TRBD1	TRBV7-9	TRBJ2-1	TGTGCCAGCAGCTTAGTGGGACAGGGTGGCAATGAGCAGTTCTTC	CASSLVGQGGNEQFF
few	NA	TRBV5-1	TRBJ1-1	TGCGCCAGCAGCTTGGGAGACAGACCTGAAGCTTTCTTT	CASSLGDRPEAFF
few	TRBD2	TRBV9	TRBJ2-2	TGTGCCAGCAGGCTCGGGACTAGCATGACCGGGGAGCTGTTTTTT	CASRLGTSMTGELFF
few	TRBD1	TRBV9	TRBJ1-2	TGTGCCAGCAGCTCCTCGACAGGGCTCGGCTATGGCTACACCTTC	CASSSSTGLGYGYTF
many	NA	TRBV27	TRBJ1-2	TGTGCCAGCAGTTTATTGGCGACAGGAGGATATGGCTACACCTTC	CASSLLATGGYGYTF
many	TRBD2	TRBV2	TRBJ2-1	TGTGCCAGCAGTGAGAACGGGGGGGCTAGGAATGAGCAGTTCTTC	CASSENGGARNEQFF
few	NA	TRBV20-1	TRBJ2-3	TGCAGTAAAACCGGGACTGACACAGATACGCAGTATTTT	CSKTGTDTDTQYF
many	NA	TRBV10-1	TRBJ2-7	TGCGCCAGCAGTGAGTCGAACTACTACGAGCAGTACTTC	CASSESNYYEQYF
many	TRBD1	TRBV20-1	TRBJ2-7	TGCAGTGCTTTACGTGGGACAGAACTAACCTACGAGCAGTACTTC	CSALRGTELTYEQYF